This is a list of T cell receptor beta chains from one sample in a study of blood T cell repertoires in COVID-19. Generated by immunoSEQ multiplex PCR, the TCRdb table keeps only in-frame clones and is missing some. The table includes some 75,000 clones, about 89% detected once. What was sequenced was peripheral blood. These receptors all come from a man aged 60-69 years with acute or convalescent COVID-19. Each CDR3 is given with its conserved first and last residue. The order of the fields is J gene, clone size, V gene, D gene, CDR3 protein, CDR3 DNA. D genes are given only for firm matches. Where a row states a size, it is once, few, many or the class of an expanded clone; other rows omit it.

j_call: TRBJ1-2; clone_size: NA; v_call: TRBV14; d_call: NA; cdr3_aa: CASSQGLGTWPYTF; cdr3_nt: TGTGCCAGCAGCCAAGGGCTTGGGACATGGCCCTACACCTTC
j_call: TRBJ2-1; clone_size: NA; v_call: TRBV28; d_call: TRBD2; cdr3_aa: CASSSLRGGGGSYNEQFF; cdr3_nt: TGTGCCAGCAGTTCCCTCCGGGGAGGCGGGGGGAGTTACAATGAGCAGTTCTTC
j_call: TRBJ1-6; clone_size: NA; v_call: TRBV10-3; d_call: TRBD1; cdr3_aa: CAISLTGTGGFSPLHF; cdr3_nt: TGTGCCATCAGTCTTACCGGGACAGGGGGCTTTTCACCCCTCCACTTT
j_call: TRBJ2-1; clone_size: NA; v_call: TRBV3-1/TRBV3-2; d_call: TRBD1; cdr3_aa: CASSQYRDSNEQFF; cdr3_nt: TGTGCCAGCAGCCAATACCGGGACAGCAATGAGCAGTTCTTC
j_call: TRBJ1-4; clone_size: NA; v_call: TRBV19; d_call: TRBD1; cdr3_aa: CASSSANSGTGNEKLFF; cdr3_nt: TGTGCCAGTAGTTCGGCTAACTCCGGGACAGGGAATGAAAAACTGTTTTTT
j_call: TRBJ2-1; clone_size: NA; v_call: TRBV7-9; d_call: TRBD2; cdr3_aa: CASSYSGGDNEQFF; cdr3_nt: TGTGCCAGCAGCTACAGCGGGGGGGATAATGAGCAGTTCTTC
j_call: TRBJ1-6; clone_size: NA; v_call: TRBV2; d_call: NA; cdr3_aa: CASKGGLSSYNSPLHF; cdr3_nt: TGTGCCAGCAAGGGGGGGTTAAGCTCCTATAATTCACCCCTCCACTTT
j_call: TRBJ1-1; clone_size: NA; v_call: TRBV6-5; d_call: NA; cdr3_aa: CASSKTAMNTEAFF; cdr3_nt: TGTGCCAGCAGTAAGACAGCCATGAACACTGAAGCTTTCTTT
j_call: TRBJ2-5; clone_size: NA; v_call: TRBV18; d_call: NA; cdr3_aa: CASSPGGQETQYF; cdr3_nt: TGTGCCAGCTCACCAGGGGGGCAAGAGACCCAGTACTTC
j_call: TRBJ1-1; clone_size: few; v_call: TRBV5-1; d_call: NA; cdr3_aa: CASSLDAGAVDTEAFF; cdr3_nt: TGCGCCAGCAGCTTGGATGCAGGGGCGGTCGACACTGAAGCTTTCTTT
j_call: TRBJ2-5; clone_size: NA; v_call: TRBV27; d_call: NA; cdr3_aa: CASRERRGSGETQYF; cdr3_nt: TGTGCCAGCAGAGAACGCAGGGGATCGGGAGAGACCCAGTACTTC
j_call: TRBJ2-3; clone_size: NA; v_call: TRBV5-4; d_call: NA; cdr3_aa: CASSSGASTDTQYF; cdr3_nt: TGTGCCAGCAGCTCAGGGGCGAGCACAGATACGCAGTATTTT